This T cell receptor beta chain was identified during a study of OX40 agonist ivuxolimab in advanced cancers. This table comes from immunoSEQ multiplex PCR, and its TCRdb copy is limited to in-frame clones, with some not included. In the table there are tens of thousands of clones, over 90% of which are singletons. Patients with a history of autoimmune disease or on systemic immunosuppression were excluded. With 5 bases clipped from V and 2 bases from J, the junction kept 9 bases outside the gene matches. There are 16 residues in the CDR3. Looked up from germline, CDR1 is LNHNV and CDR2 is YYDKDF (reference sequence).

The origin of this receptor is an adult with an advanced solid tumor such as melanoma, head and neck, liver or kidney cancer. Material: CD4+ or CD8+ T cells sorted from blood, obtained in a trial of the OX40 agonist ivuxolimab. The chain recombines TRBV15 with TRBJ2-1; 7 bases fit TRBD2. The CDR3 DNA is TGTGCCACCAGCGGCGTGGGCGGGAGAACCTACAATGAGCAGTTCTTC. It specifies CATSGVGGRTYNEQFF.